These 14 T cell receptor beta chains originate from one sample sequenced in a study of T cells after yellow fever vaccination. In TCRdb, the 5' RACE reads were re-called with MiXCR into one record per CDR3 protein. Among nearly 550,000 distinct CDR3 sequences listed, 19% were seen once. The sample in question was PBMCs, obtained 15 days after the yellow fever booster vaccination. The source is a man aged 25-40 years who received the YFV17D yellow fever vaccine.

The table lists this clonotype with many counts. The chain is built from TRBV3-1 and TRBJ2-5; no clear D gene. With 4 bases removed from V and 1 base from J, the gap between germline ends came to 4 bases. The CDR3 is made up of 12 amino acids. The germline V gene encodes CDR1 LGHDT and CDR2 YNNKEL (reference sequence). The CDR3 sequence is CASSRLQETQYF. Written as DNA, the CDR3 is TGTGCCAGCAGCCGTCTCCAAGAGACCCAGTACTTC.

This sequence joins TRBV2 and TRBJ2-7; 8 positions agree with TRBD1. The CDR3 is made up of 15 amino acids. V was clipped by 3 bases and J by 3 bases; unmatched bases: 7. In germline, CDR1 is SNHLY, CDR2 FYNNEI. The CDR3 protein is CASSEAGGRIYEQYF. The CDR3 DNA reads TGTGCCAGCAGTGAGGCAGGGGGCCGAATCTACGAGCAGTACTTC.

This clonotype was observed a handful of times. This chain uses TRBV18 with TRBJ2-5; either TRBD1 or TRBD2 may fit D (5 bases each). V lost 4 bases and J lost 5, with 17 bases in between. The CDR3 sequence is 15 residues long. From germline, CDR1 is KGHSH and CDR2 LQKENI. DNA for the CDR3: TGTGCCAGCTCACGGGGACCCCTCGGAGCGGAGACCCAGTACTTC. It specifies CASSRGPLGAETQYF.

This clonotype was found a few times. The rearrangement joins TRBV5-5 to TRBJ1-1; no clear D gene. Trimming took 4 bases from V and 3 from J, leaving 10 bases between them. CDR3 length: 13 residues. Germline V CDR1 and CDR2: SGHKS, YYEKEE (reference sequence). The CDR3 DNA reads TGTGCCAGCAGCGATTCACAGTACACTGAAGCTTTCTTT. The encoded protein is CASSDSQYTEAFF.

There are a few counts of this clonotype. The CDR3 DNA reads as TGCAGTGCTAGAGAGGGGGGCAGGGGGATCAACGAGCAGTACTTC. This translates into CSAREGGRGINEQYF. The chain combines TRBV20-1 with TRBJ2-7, with a possible D match to TRBD1 (7 bases). Looked up from germline, CDR1 is DFQATT and CDR2 is SNEGSKA (reference sequence). Deletions cut 0 bases from V and 5 bases from J, with 17 bases between. CDR3 length: 15 residues.

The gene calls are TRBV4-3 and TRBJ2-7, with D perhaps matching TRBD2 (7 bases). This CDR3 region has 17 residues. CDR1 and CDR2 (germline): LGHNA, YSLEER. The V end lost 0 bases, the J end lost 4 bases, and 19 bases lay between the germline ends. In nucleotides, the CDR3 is TGCGCCAGCAGCCAAGATCGGTCAGGAGGGAGGGGGTACGAGCAGTACTTC. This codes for CASSQDRSGGRGYEQYF.

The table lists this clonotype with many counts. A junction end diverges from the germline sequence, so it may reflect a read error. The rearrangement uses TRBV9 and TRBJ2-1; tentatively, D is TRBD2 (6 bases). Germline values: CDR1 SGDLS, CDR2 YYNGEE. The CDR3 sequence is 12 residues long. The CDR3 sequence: CASSVEGNEQFF. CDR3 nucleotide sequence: TGCGCCAGCAGCGTGGAGGGGAATGAGCAGTTCTTC.

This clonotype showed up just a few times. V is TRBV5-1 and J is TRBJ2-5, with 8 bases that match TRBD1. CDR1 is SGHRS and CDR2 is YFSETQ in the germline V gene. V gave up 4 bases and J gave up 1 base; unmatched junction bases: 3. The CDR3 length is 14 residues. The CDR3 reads CASSKTGAQETQYF. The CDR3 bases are TGCGCCAGCAGCAAGACAGGGGCCCAAGAGACCCAGTACTTC.

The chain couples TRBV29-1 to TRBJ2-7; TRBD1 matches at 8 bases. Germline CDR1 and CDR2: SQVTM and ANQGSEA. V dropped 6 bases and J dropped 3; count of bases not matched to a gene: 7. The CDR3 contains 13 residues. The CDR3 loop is CSVRTGYYYEQYF. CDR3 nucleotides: TGCAGCGTAAGGACAGGGTATTACTACGAGCAGTACTTC.

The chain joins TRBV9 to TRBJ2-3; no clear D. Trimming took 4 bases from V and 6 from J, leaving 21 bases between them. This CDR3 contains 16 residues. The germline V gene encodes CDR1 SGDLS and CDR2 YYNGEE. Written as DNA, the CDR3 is TGTGCCAGCAGCCCACGAGGTTCCGTAGTGGGGGATACGCAGTATTTT. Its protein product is CASSPRGSVVGDTQYF. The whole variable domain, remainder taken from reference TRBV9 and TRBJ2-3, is DSGVTQTPKHLITATGQRVTLRCSPRSGDLSVYWYQQSLDQGLQFLIQYYNGEERAKGNILERFSAQQFPDLHSELNLSSLELGDSALYFCASSPRGSVVGDTQYFGPGTRLTVL.

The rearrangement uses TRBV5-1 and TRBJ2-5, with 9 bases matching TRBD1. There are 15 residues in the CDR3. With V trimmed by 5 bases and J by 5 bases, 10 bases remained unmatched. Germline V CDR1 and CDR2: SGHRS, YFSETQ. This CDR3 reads CASRRPTGGVETQYF. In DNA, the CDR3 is TGCGCCAGCAGGAGGCCGACAGGGGGAGTGGAGACCCAGTACTTC. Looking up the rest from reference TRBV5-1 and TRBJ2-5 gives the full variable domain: KAGVTQTPRYLIKTRGQQVTLSCSPISGHRSVSWYQQTPGQGLQFLFEYFSETQRNKGNFPGRFSGRQFSNSRSEMNVSTLELGDSALYLCASRRPTGGVETQYFGPGTRLLVL.

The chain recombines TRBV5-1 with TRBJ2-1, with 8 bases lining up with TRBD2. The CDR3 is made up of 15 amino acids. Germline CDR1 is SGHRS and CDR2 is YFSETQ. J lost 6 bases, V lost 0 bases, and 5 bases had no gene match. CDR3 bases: TGCGCCAGCAGCTTGGTGAGCGGGAGTTCCAATGAGCAGTTCTTC. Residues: CASSLVSGSSNEQFF.

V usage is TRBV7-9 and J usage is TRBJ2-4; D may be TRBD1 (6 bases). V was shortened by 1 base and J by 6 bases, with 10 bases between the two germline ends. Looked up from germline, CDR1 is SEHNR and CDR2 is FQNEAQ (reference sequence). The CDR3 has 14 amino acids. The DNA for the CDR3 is TGTGCCAGCAGCTTAGACAGGGCGGGAAACATTCAGTACTTC. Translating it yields CASSLDRAGNIQYF.

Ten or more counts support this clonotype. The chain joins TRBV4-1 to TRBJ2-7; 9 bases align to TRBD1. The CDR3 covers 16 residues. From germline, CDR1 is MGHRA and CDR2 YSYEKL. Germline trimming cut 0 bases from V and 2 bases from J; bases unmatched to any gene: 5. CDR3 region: CASSQDLGTGPYEQYF. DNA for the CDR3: TGCGCCAGCAGCCAAGATTTGGGGACAGGGCCCTACGAGCAGTACTTC.